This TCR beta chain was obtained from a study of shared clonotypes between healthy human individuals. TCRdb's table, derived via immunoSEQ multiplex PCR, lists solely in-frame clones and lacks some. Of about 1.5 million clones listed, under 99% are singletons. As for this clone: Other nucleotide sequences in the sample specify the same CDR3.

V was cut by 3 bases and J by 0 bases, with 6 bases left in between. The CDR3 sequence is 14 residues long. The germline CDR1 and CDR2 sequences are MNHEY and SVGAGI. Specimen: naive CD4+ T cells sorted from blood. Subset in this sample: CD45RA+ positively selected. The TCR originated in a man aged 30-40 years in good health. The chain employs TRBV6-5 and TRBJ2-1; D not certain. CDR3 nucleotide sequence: TGTGCCAGCAGTTATAGGAGCTCCTACAATGAGCAGTTCTTC. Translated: CASSYRSSYNEQFF.